In this sample, the clone carrying this TCR beta chain turned up many times. Its antigen is currently unknown. Germline CDR1 reads SGHVS; CDR2 reads FNYEAQ. J gave up 2 bases and V 5 bases, and 4 bases lay outside the gene matches. This CDR3 spans 16 amino acids. The authors built bulk TCR libraries by previously described methods with listed TCR primers. TCRdb reprocessed the PCR reads via MiXCR and lists one record per CDR3 protein. The table has tens of thousands of distinct CDR3 sequences, around 17% seen once; the top ten hold roughly 0.93%. The sample comes from a study of molecular identifiers for immune sequencing clone quantification. Study-wide results and caveats: Reports indicate spiked Jurkat TCR RNA from one cell could be found among around 1 million naive cells.

The TCR comes from a human donor in good health. Some libraries in this study had Jurkat cell RNA spiked in. The chain has TRBV7-6 and TRBJ2-1, with TRBD2 identical over 12 bases. Input material: naive CD8+ T cells from blood, with Jurkat cell RNA spiked in. Noted subset: FACS-sorted CD8+CD4-CCR7+CD45RA+ naive T cells. In DNA form, the CDR3 reads TGTGCCAGCAGCCCCGGGACTAGCGGGCCCTACAATGAGCAGTTCTTC. Its protein product is CASSPGTSGPYNEQFF.